The 24 T cell receptor beta chains reported below all come from one sample, sequenced in a study of blood T cells in healthy people across ages (dated by TCRdb to 2013 to 2016). To prepare the library, 5' RACE was applied. Sequencing relied on an Illumina HiSeq 2500. A second PCR of roughly 7 to 11 cycles was run with a J-beta primer mix and a sample-barcoded 5' primer. Through fastp at Q25 and MiXCR, TCRdb rebuilt clones from the public reads, retaining in-frame beta chains. Identical CDR3 protein sequences are pooled into one entry, listed with their most common genes and DNA. This sample comprises 1.5 million to 2 million distinct CDR3 sequences, roughly 27% of them detected only once. Clones ranked in the top ten supply approximately 7.7% of the sample. What was sequenced was blood. The receptors were sampled from a woman in her 30s in good health.

The V gene is TRBV28, the J gene TRBJ2-3; D remains unclear. V was clipped by 2 bases and J by 5 bases, with 11 bases between them. CDR1 is MDHEN and CDR2 is SYDVKM in the germline V gene. This CDR3 region has 14 residues. CDR3 DNA: TGTGCCAGCAGTTTAGTTCGTAACATAGATACGCAGTATTTT. Amino acid sequence: CASSLVRNIDTQYF.

A few counts support this clonotype. V usage is TRBV19 and J usage is TRBJ1-2; D is unclear. Germline V lookup: CDR1 LNHDA, CDR2 SQIVND (reference sequence). V was shortened by 3 bases and J by 4 bases, with 12 bases between the two germline ends. The CDR3 is made up of 14 amino acids. CDR3 bases: TGTGCCAGTAGTATCCTCGCAGGAGGCTATGGCTACACCTTC. Protein: CASSILAGGYGYTF.

This clonotype was found many times. The V gene is TRBV6-5, the J gene TRBJ2-7, with 7 bases fitting TRBD1. The CDR3 totals 16 residues. Germline CDR1 is MNHEY and CDR2 is SVGAGI. The trim removed 0 bases at V and 6 bases at J, leaving 11 bases unmatched. CDR3 in amino acids: CASSYSGTELRFEQYF. In DNA, the CDR3 is TGTGCCAGCAGTTACTCCGGGACAGAGCTCCGTTTCGAGCAGTACTTC.

The sample holds a few counts of this clonotype. The chain carries TRBV7-2 and TRBJ2-1; D unclear. Trimming took 2 bases from V and 1 from J, leaving 12 bases between them. Germline V lookup: CDR1 SGHTA, CDR2 FQGNSA. The CDR3 runs 16 residues. CDR3: CASSLSRSSSYNEQFF. As DNA, the CDR3 is TGTGCCAGCAGCTTATCTCGAAGTAGTTCCTACAATGAGCAGTTCTTC.

The chain is built from TRBV13 and TRBJ2-7, with 8 bases matching TRBD2. Germline lookup yields CDR1 PRHDT and CDR2 FYEKMQ (reference sequence). V shed 8 bases and J 7 bases; nucleotides not matched to a gene: 25. The CDR3 is 18 amino acids. The CDR3 here is CASSGGRKGSGSFNEQYF. CDR3 nucleotides: TGTGCCAGCTCCGGGGGGCGGAAGGGGAGCGGGAGTTTTAATGAGCAGTACTTC.

The chain employs TRBV27 and TRBJ2-3, with TRBD1 as a possible D gene (5 bases). This CDR3 contains 14 residues. Germline CDR1 is MNHEY and CDR2 is SMNVEV (reference sequence). V gave up 6 bases and J gave up 2 bases, with 12 bases separating them. The CDR3 here is CASRLQEVTDTQYF. The CDR3 DNA is TGTGCCAGCAGGCTACAGGAAGTCACAGATACGCAGTATTTT.

On this clonotype itself: An end of the junction differs from the germline gene, which may be a read error. The gene calls are TRBV6-6 and TRBJ1-2; D is uncertain. The germline V gene encodes CDR1 MNHNY and CDR2 SVGAGI (reference sequence). The CDR3 runs 11 residues. For the CDR3, the DNA is TGTGCCAGCGGGAATAACTATGGCGACACCTTC. It encodes CASGNNYGDTF.

A note on this clonotype: A much larger clone differs from this one at a single base, so this may be a read error. The rearrangement links TRBV20-1 to TRBJ2-7; 7 bases line up with TRBD1. Germline V gene data show CDR1 as DFQATT and CDR2 as SNEGSKA (reference sequence). There are 13 residues in the CDR3. With 7 bases clipped from V and 3 bases from J, the junction kept 9 bases outside the gene matches. The CDR3 protein is CSVWEGGGYEQYF. The DNA of the CDR3 is TGCAGTGTTTGGGAAGGGGGCGGCTACGAGCAGTACTTC.

With regard to this clonotype: An end of the junction differs from the germline gene, which may be a read error. The chain couples TRBV7-9 to TRBJ2-7; D unclear. This CDR3 is built from 12 residues. Germline V gene lookup returns CDR1 SEHNR and CDR2 FQNEAQ (reference sequence). CDR3 coding DNA: TGTGCCAGCAGCTTAGAGTCCTACGAGCGGTACTTC. Its translation: CASSLESYERYF.

The chain combines TRBV7-2 with TRBJ2-3; D might be TRBD2 (6 bases). V gave up 5 bases and J gave up 8 bases, with 17 bases separating them. CDR1 is SGHTA, CDR2 FQGNSA, per germline. The CDR3 has 14 amino acids. The CDR3 here is CASSRGPPEGTQYF. CDR3 in DNA: TGTGCCAGCAGCCGAGGGCCCCCGGAGGGTACGCAGTATTTT. Based on the CDR3 plus reference TRBV7-2 and TRBJ2-3, the full variable domain is GAGVSQSPSNKVTEKGKDVELRCDPISGHTALYWYRQSLGQGLEFLIYFQGNSAPDKSGLPSDRFSAERTGGSVSTLTIQRTQQEDSAVYLCASSRGPPEGTQYFGPGTRLTVL.

This clonotype was picked up many times. V gene TRBV12-3 or TRBV12-4 combines with J gene TRBJ2-1, with D uncertain. The CDR3 sequence is 14 residues long. Trimming pared 7 bases from V and 0 bases from J, leaving 10 bases between. CDR3 in DNA: TGTGCCAGCACTGACTTAGCCTCCTACAATGAGCAGTTCTTC. It yields the protein CASTDLASYNEQFF.

V usage is TRBV7-6 and J usage is TRBJ2-5; either TRBD1 or TRBD2 may supply D (6 bases each). The V end was cut by 0 bases, the J end by 1 base, with 12 bases between. This CDR3 comprises 16 residues. Germline values: CDR1 SGHVS, CDR2 FNYEAQ. The CDR3 DNA sequence: TGTGCCAGCAGCTTAGCGGAGGGGGGTCCCCAAGAGACCCAGTACTTC. This codes for CASSLAEGGPQETQYF.

Only a few counts were recorded for this clonotype. V usage is TRBV5-1 and J usage is TRBJ2-1; TRBD2 might be the D (5 bases). CDR3 size: 16 residues. Germline lookup yields CDR1 SGHRS and CDR2 YFSETQ. The V gene lost 4 bases and the J gene lost 3 bases, with 17 bases spanning the gap. This CDR3 is CASSPAGQRRYNEQFF. Written as DNA, the CDR3 is TGCGCCAGCAGCCCGGCCGGGCAGCGGCGCTACAATGAGCAGTTCTTC.

The chain employs TRBV7-9 and TRBJ2-5, with D maybe TRBD2 (5 bases). Germline CDR1 reads SEHNR; CDR2 reads FQNEAQ (reference sequence). This CDR3 is built from 13 residues. V dropped 4 bases and J dropped 2 bases, with 8 bases sitting between them. CDR3 coding DNA: TGTGCCAGCAGCTGGGAGATTCAAGAGACCCAGTACTTC. It translates to CASSWEIQETQYF.

This clonotype was observed a handful of times. CDR3 in amino acids: CAISAREGPPYNEQFF. DNA of the CDR3: TGTGCCATCAGTGCTCGGGAGGGCCCCCCCTACAATGAGCAGTTCTTC. V is TRBV10-3 and J is TRBJ2-1; 8 bases are a match to TRBD2. After removal of 4 bases from V and 2 bases from J, the junction contained 7 bases not matched to a gene. This CDR3 region has 16 residues. From germline, CDR1 is ENHRY and CDR2 SYGVKD.

In this sample, this clonotype turned up a few times. The chain links TRBV6-2 or TRBV6-3 to TRBJ1-1; 7 bases agree with TRBD1. The germline V gene has CDR1 MNHEY and CDR2 SVGEGT. The CDR3 is 14 amino acids. J gave up 6 bases and V 6 bases, and 10 bases lay outside the gene matches. CDR3 sequence (DNA): TGTGCCAGCAGAGCGAGAGGACAGGCCCCTGAAGCTTTCTTT. Protein: CASRARGQAPEAFF.

This clonotype was counted only a few times. The chain joins TRBV12-3 or TRBV12-4 to TRBJ1-2; 7 bases agree with TRBD1. V lost 5 bases to trimming and J lost 8 bases; unmatched junction nucleotides: 14. The CDR3 is 15 residues long. CDR3 in DNA: TGTGCCAGCAGTCCCAGTTTCGGACAGGCCGGAGGCTACACCTTC. Amino acid sequence: CASSPSFGQAGGYTF.

The chain employs TRBV2 and TRBJ2-1; 8 bases fit TRBD2. The CDR3 spans 13 residues. CDR1 is SNHLY, CDR2 FYNNEI, per germline. The V gene end was trimmed by 1 base and the J gene end by 15 bases; junction bases not matched to a gene: 8. CDR3 loop: CASSEEAGADLFF. The CDR3 bases are TGTGCCAGCAGTGAAGAAGCGGGGGCGGACCTGTTCTTC.

This chain connects TRBV7-2 to TRBJ2-1, with 16 positions matching TRBD2. The CDR3 is 15 residues long. With 4 bases clipped from V and 12 bases from J, the junction kept 6 bases outside the gene matches. Germline assignment: CDR1 SGHTA and CDR2 FQGNSA. The CDR3 DNA is TGTGCCAGCAGCTCGGGACTAGCGGGAGGGGTGGGGCAGTTCTTC. Translation gives CASSSGLAGGVGQFF.

This clonotype was detected only a few times. The chain is built from TRBV12-3 or TRBV12-4 and TRBJ2-5; the D gene is possibly TRBD2 (6 bases). This CDR3 comprises 13 residues. V lost 2 bases and J 5 bases, leaving 9 bases between the germline ends. CDR3 in DNA: TGTGCCAGCAGTTTATTAGCGGCGGAGACCCAGTACTTC. Encoded protein: CASSLLAAETQYF.

This clonotype has more than one count but fewer than ten. The chain has TRBV7-9 and TRBJ1-1; the D is unclear. Deletions cut 3 bases from V and 7 bases from J, with 9 bases between. The germline V gene has CDR1 SEHNR and CDR2 FQNEAQ (reference sequence). This CDR3 region has 12 residues. This CDR3 is CASSFFGNEAFF. The CDR3 nucleotides read TGTGCCAGCAGCTTTTTCGGGAATGAAGCTTTCTTT.

The J gene is TRBJ1-2, the V gene TRBV5-6, with a possible D match to TRBD1 (5 bases). Germline CDR1 is SGHDT and CDR2 is YYEEEE. The CDR3 length is 12 residues. With 6 bases removed from V and 5 bases from J, the gap between germline ends came to 11 bases. The CDR3 here is CASTRSGYGYTF. CDR3 coding DNA: TGTGCCAGCACTAGATCAGGGTATGGCTACACCTTC.

The chain has TRBV6-5 and TRBJ1-2; 7 nucleotides align to TRBD1. Germline CDR1 is MNHEY and CDR2 is SVGAGI. This CDR3 comprises 14 residues. The junction had 12 bases not matched to a gene; V was cut back by 6 bases and J by 8 bases. CDR3 sequence: CASRDRDSLYGYTF. CDR3 in DNA: TGTGCCAGCAGAGACAGGGACTCTCTGTACGGCTACACCTTC.

This clonotype was seen at least ten times. CDR3 DNA: TGCAGCGTTGCATACACGGCCAAAAACATTCAGTACTTC. It yields the protein CSVAYTAKNIQYF. The chain recombines TRBV29-1 with TRBJ2-4; D ambiguous. Germline V CDR1 and CDR2: SQVTM, ANQGSEA. Deletions cut 4 bases from V and 1 base from J, with 8 bases between. CDR3 length equals 13 residues. Looking up the rest from reference TRBV29-1 and TRBJ2-4 gives the full variable domain: SAVISQKPSRDICQRGTSLTIQCQVDSQVTMMFWYRQQPGQSLTLIATANQGSEATYESGFVIDKFPISRPNLTFSTLTVSNMSPEDSSIYLCSVAYTAKNIQYFGAGTRLSVL.